Included here is one T cell receptor (beta chain) sequence, with context. One junction end does not reproduce the germline sequence, and a read error may be involved. This specimen comes from a study of T cells in Graves' hyperthyroidism and ophthalmopathy. Germline CDR1 and CDR2: MNHEY and SMNVEV (reference sequence). The CDR3 is made up of 23 amino acids. Template material for amplifying TCR beta CDR3 regions consisted of RNA transcripts. HTBI primers were employed in a first-round RT-PCR of the TCR CDR3. TCRdb re-derived calls from the multiplex PCR reads in MiXCR, one entry per CDR3 protein. Found here are nearly 750,000 distinct CDR3 sequences, approximately 36% of them singletons; the top ten hold 31%.

Material for sequencing was blood. This receptor was taken from a woman in her forties with Graves' hyperthyroidism. This chain uses TRBV27 with TRBJ1-1, with TRBD1 identical over 7 bases. Here the CDR3 reads CASSLSYSDWAVQKTGNFAEAFF. DNA for the CDR3: TGTGCCAGCAGCTTATCCTACTCGGACTGGGCGGTACAGAAGACAGGGAATTTCGCTGAAGCTTTCTTT.